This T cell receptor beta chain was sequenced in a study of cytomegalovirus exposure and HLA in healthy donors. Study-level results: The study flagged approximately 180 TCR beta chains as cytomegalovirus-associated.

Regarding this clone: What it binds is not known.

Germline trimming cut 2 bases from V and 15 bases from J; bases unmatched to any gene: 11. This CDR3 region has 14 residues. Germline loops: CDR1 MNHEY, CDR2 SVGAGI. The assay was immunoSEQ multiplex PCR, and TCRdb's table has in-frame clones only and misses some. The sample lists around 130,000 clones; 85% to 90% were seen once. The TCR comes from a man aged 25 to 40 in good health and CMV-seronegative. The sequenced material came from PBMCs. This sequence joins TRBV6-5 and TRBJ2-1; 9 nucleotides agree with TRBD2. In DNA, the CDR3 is TGTGCCAGCAGTTACGAGGGCGGGAGGGGGCTTCGGTTCTTC. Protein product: CASSYEGGRGLRFF.